Described below is a single TCR beta chain sequence and its context. The data originate from a study of cytomegalovirus exposure and HLA in healthy donors. Germline CDR1 SGHRS, CDR2 YFSETQ. The CDR3 has 17 residues. V lost 1 base, J lost 5 bases, and 12 bases stayed unmatched. It was with 60 Vbeta and 13 Jbeta primers that the PCR ran. Produced via immunoSEQ multiplex PCR; TCRdb's table is partial and in-frame only. Of some 120,000 clones in the sample, around 80% are singletons; the top ten hold more than 1.5%. Sequencing input: PBMCs. The receptor was isolated from a man aged 50 to 60 in good health and CMV-seronegative. V usage is TRBV5-1 and J usage is TRBJ2-3; 8 positions match TRBD2. The CDR3 loop is CASSLSVGGGRGDTQYF. CDR3 nucleotides: TGCGCCAGCAGCTTGTCGGTCGGCGGGGGGCGGGGAGATACGCAGTATTTT.